Shown below are 5 T cell receptor beta chains from a single sample sequenced in a study of early T cells in non-severe SARS-CoV-2 infection. TCRdb analysed the 5' RACE reads with MiXCR anew, one entry per CDR3 protein. The table records 55,000 or so distinct CDR3 sequences, roughly 12% of them present only once. The sequenced material came from whole blood. The source of these receptors is an adult who was a healthcare worker with PCR-confirmed SARS-CoV-2 infection or an uninfected control (not recorded which).

This clonotype was seen a few times. The chain carries TRBV12-3 or TRBV12-4 and TRBJ1-1, with D unclear. The CDR3 is 14 amino acids. V was trimmed by 1 base and J by 6 bases, leaving 12 bases between them. This CDR3 reads CASSLERAVSEAFF. DNA of the CDR3: TGTGCCAGCAGTTTAGAGCGGGCAGTCTCTGAAGCTTTCTTT.

The CDR3 nucleotides are TGCGCCAGCAGGAAGAATAGGGACACTGAAGCTTTCTTT. The encoded protein is CASRKNRDTEAFF. The J gene is TRBJ1-1, the V gene TRBV10-1; D remains unclear. Deletions cut 6 bases from V and 3 bases from J, with 11 bases between. CDR3 size: 13 residues. Germline V gene data show CDR1 as WNHNN and CDR2 as SYGVQD (reference sequence).

This clonotype was seen more than once but under ten times. The chain couples TRBV5-4 to TRBJ2-2, with D tentatively TRBD1 (6 bases). Trimming shortened V by 2 bases and J by 1 base, and 12 bases separated the two germline ends. Germline CDR1 SGHNT, CDR2 YYREEE (reference sequence). The CDR3 has 16 amino acids. The chain's CDR3 is CASSFWAGVNTGELFF. CDR3 nucleotide sequence: TGTGCCAGCAGCTTCTGGGCAGGGGTGAACACCGGGGAGCTGTTTTTT.

The V and J genes are TRBV19 and TRBJ2-7, with 12 bases fitting TRBD2. The CDR3 sequence is 16 residues long. The V segment lost 3 bases and the J segment 1 base; nucleotides outside the gene matches: 4. Germline values: CDR1 LNHDA, CDR2 SQIVND (reference sequence). The CDR3 DNA reads TGTGCCAGTAGTATGAGACTAGCGGGAGAGTCCTACGAGCAGTACTTC. Protein sequence: CASSMRLAGESYEQYF.

For this clonotype: This clone may be a read error of a much larger clone one base away. The chain uses TRBV2 and TRBJ1-1, with a tentative D call TRBD1 (5 bases). The V gene's germline CDR1 is SNHLY and CDR2 FYNNEI. The CDR3 is made up of 13 amino acids. The CDR3 here is CVTPRPGPNEAFF. Written as DNA, the CDR3 is TGTGTCACCCCCCGCCCGGGACCAAATGAAGCTTTCTTT.